This T cell receptor beta chain originates from a study of blood T cells in healthy people across ages. Findings of the study overall: Estimated diversity, derived from one million T cells, was regarded as an underestimate.

The germline V gene has CDR1 SGHRS and CDR2 YFSETQ. This CDR3 contains 14 residues. A sample-barcoded 5' primer and a J-beta primer mix were used in a second PCR of roughly 7 to 12 cycles. Sequencing of every sample gave 3 million or more CDR3-containing paired-end reads. TCRdb ran MiXCR on the 5' RACE reads and lists one entry per CDR3 protein. Counted here are some 690,000 distinct CDR3 sequences, 22% occurring once; the ten biggest clones make up under 25%. This clonotype turned up a few times. Antigen unknown. Each individual donor underwent a draw of ten milliliters of peripheral blood. The sample was blood. The V gene is TRBV5-1, the J gene TRBJ2-5, with D unresolved. The J call may not be correct, given that the DNA end is closer to TRBJ2-7. This TCR came from a man in his 70s in good health. CDR3 nucleotide sequence: TGCGCCAGCACCGAGGACCGAACGCTGGGCGAGCAGTACTTC. It yields the protein CASTEDRTLGEQYF.